The 11 T cell receptor beta chains below come from one sample, sequenced in a study of blood T cells in healthy people across ages. For the second PCR, which ran for about 7 to 12 cycles, a sample-barcoded 5' primer and a J-beta primer mix were used. TCRdb analysed the 5' RACE reads with MiXCR anew, one entry per CDR3 protein. The repertoire holds more than 1 million distinct CDR3 sequences, under 55% seen once, with approximately 17% in the top ten. Sequencing used blood. These receptors originate from a woman aged 55-69 years in good health.

The chain combines TRBV27 with TRBJ1-1; D is unclear. V dropped 6 bases and J dropped 1 base, with 9 bases sitting between them. From germline, CDR1 is MNHEY and CDR2 SMNVEV (reference sequence). The CDR3 contains 13 residues. The DNA of the CDR3 is TGTGCCAGCAGATTTTACAGGAACACTGAAGCTTTCTTT. Translated, it gives CASRFYRNTEAFF.

This clonotype came up many times. The chain links TRBV29-1 to TRBJ2-7, with TRBD1 identical over 10 bases. This CDR3 is built from 12 residues. Germline V gene sequence: CDR1 SQVTM, CDR2 ANQGSEA. Germline trimming cut 7 bases from V and 5 bases from J; bases unmatched to any gene: 5. CDR3 sequence reads: CSAGTGVDEQYF. CDR3 bases: TGCAGCGCCGGGACAGGGGTCGACGAGCAGTACTTC.

This clonotype was seen a few times. The V and J genes are TRBV9 and TRBJ2-7, with D perhaps assigned TRBD1 or TRBD2 (5 bases each). The germline V gene has CDR1 SGDLS and CDR2 YYNGEE. V shed 7 bases and J shed 5 bases, with 22 bases lying between them. The CDR3 loop spans 15 amino acids. CDR3 bases: TGTGCCAGCGGAGCGACTGAGGGCAGGGCCCACGAGCAGTACTTC. It encodes CASGATEGRAHEQYF.

As regards this clonotype: An end of the junction differs from the germline gene, which may be a read error. The chain combines TRBV2 with TRBJ2-5; a weak D match, TRBD1 (5 bases). Germline lookup yields CDR1 SNHLY and CDR2 FYNNEI. The CDR3 contains 14 residues. This CDR3 is CAGSDPRVQETQYF. The DNA for the CDR3 is TGTGCCGGCAGTGACCCCAGGGTCCAAGAGACCCAGTACTTC.

The chain uses TRBV24-1 and TRBJ1-4, with a tentative D call TRBD1 (6 bases). V was clipped by 4 bases and J by 8 bases, with 22 bases between them. Germline lookup yields CDR1 KGHDR and CDR2 SFDVKD. The CDR3 is 17 residues long. CDR3 loop: CATSDPTGGDFREKLFF. The CDR3 coding sequence is TGTGCCACCAGTGACCCGACCGGGGGCGACTTTCGAGAAAAACTGTTTTTT.

The chain has TRBV25-1 and TRBJ2-7; D is perhaps TRBD2 (6 bases). The CDR3 covers 14 residues. V lost 5 bases, J lost 6 bases, and 17 bases lay in between. Germline CDR1 and CDR2: MGHDK and SYGVNS. The CDR3 DNA follows: TGTGCCAGCAGTCCCAGAATATCCGGGAGCGAGCAGTACTTC. Translated: CASSPRISGSEQYF.

V gene TRBV6-2 or TRBV6-3 combines with J gene TRBJ2-3; 11 bases map to TRBD2. The CDR3 runs to 16 residues. V dropped 0 bases and J dropped 4; count of bases not matched to a gene: 3. Germline V lookup: CDR1 MNHEY, CDR2 SVGEGT. The CDR3: CASSYSWTSGPDTQYF. Written as DNA, the CDR3 is TGTGCCAGCAGTTACTCGTGGACTAGCGGGCCAGATACGCAGTATTTT.

The chain carries TRBV11-2 and TRBJ2-7; tentative D call: TRBD2 (7 bases). Trimming cost V 1 base and J 5 bases, with 18 bases left between them. The germline V gene encodes CDR1 SGHAT and CDR2 FQNNGV. The CDR3 contains 16 residues. The CDR3 region has the DNA TGTGCCAGCAGCTTAGGTGGGGGGGGCAGGTCCGACGAGCAGTACTTC. This gives the protein CASSLGGGGRSDEQYF.

For this clonotype: The junction does not match germline at one end; this may be a read error. V is TRBV3-1 and J is TRBJ2-3, with TRBD2 identical over 7 bases. CDR3 length equals 17 residues. Germline V lookup: CDR1 LGHDT, CDR2 YNNKEL (reference sequence). CDR3 loop: CAGSQLSAGTSTDTQYF. CDR3 coding DNA: TGTGCCGGCAGCCAACTCTCAGCGGGGACTAGCACAGATACGCAGTATTTT.

The J gene is TRBJ2-3, the V gene TRBV4-2, with 13 positions matching TRBD2. The CDR3 runs 19 residues. Trimming at V came to 1 base and at J to 0 bases, leaving 7 bases not matched to a gene. CDR1 is LGHNA, CDR2 YNFKEQ, per germline. The DNA of the CDR3 is TGTGCCAGCAGCCAAGGATTGGGACTAGCGGGACGGAGCACAGATACGCAGTATTTT. Its protein product is CASSQGLGLAGRSTDTQYF.

This clonotype was counted between two and nine times. The V and J genes are TRBV5-1 and TRBJ2-1, with TRBD2 matching 10 bases. CDR3 length: 17 residues. The trim removed 0 bases at V and 3 bases at J, leaving 6 bases unmatched. The germline V gene encodes CDR1 SGHRS and CDR2 YFSETQ. The CDR3 is CASSLDSGRRHYNEQFF. DNA of the CDR3: TGCGCCAGCAGCTTGGATAGCGGGAGGCGACACTACAATGAGCAGTTCTTC.